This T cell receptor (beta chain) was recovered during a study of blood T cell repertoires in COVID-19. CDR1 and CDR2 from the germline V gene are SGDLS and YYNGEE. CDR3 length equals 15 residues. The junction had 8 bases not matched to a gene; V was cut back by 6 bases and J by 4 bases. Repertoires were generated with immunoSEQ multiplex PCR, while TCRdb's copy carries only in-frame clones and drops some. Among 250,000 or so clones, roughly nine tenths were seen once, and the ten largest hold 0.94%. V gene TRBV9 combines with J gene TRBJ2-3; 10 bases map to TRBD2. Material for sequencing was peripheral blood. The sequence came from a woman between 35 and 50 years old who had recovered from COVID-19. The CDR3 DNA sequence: TGTGCCAGCACCCCGGGACTAGCGATGGCAGATACGCAGTATTTT. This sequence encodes CASTPGLAMADTQYF.